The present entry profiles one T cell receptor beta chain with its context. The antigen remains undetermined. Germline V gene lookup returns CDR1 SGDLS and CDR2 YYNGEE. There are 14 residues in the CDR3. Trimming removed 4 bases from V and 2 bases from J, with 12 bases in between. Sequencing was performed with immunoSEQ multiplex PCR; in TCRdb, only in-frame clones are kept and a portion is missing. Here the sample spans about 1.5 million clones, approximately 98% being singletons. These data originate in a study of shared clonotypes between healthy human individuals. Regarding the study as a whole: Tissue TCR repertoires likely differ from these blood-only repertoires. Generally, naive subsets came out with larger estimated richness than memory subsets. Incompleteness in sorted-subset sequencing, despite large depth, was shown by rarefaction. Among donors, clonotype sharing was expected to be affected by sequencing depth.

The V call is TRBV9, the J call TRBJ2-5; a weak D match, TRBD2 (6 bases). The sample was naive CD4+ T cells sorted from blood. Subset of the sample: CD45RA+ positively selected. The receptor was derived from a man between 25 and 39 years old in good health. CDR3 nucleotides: TGTGCCAGCAGCCCCGGACTAACTCAAGAGACCCAGTACTTC. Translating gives CASSPGLTQETQYF.